The entry below gives a single T cell receptor beta chain sequence along with its context. These data come from a study of blood T cell repertoires in COVID-19. Whole-study context: Samples representing acute and convalescent COVID-19 were sourced from the United States, Italy and Spain. In each case, the material was cDNA or gDNA derived from T cells, B-cell-depleted T cells, or PBMCs.

The CDR3 loop spans 16 amino acids. Germline lookup yields CDR1 SGHDN and CDR2 FVKESK. V was clipped by 1 base and J by 0 bases, with 10 bases between them. Study processing details: Reference gene primer amplification in the assay estimated nucleated cell counts. Assay: immunoSEQ multiplex PCR; the TCRdb copy retains only in-frame clones and omits some. V and J calls and clone size are as listed in that table; D and trimming were resolved from the DNA. The top ten clones hold less than 2.5% of a sample with a few hundred thousand clones, about four fifths of them seen once. The specimen was peripheral blood. The TCR was taken from a woman in her sixties with acute or convalescent COVID-19. V and J are TRBV14 and TRBJ1-5, with D unresolved. The CDR3 here is CASSQGLDYSNQPQHF. The CDR3 nucleotides read TGTGCCAGCAGCCAAGGGCTGGACTATAGCAATCAGCCCCAGCATTTT.